These 10 T cell receptor beta chains share one sample of origin, sequenced in a study of shared clonotypes between healthy human individuals. TCRdb keeps only in-frame clones here, not all; method: immunoSEQ multiplex PCR. The repertoire has roughly 720,000 clones, about 90% of them found once; the top ten carry less than 40%. Sample: memory CD8+ T cells from PBMCs. Subset specified: CD45RO+ cells pooled with CCR7-negative TemRA cells. Every receptor here comes from a man between 18 and 29 years old in good health. Some clones in this sample may be carry-over from other donors' samples.

This chain connects TRBV28 to TRBJ1-2, with D perhaps matching TRBD1 (6 bases). The germline V gene has CDR1 MDHEN and CDR2 SYDVKM. Trimming stripped 3 bases from V and 4 bases from J, with 12 bases between. The CDR3 loop spans 14 amino acids. The CDR3 DNA sequence: TGTGCCAGCAGTTTTACCGGGGGCGGCTATGGCTACACCTTC. As protein: CASSFTGGGYGYTF.

Regarding this clone: This specimen includes other DNA sequences encoding the same CDR3. The chain joins TRBV28 to TRBJ1-5, with 7 bases that match TRBD1. The CDR3 runs 15 residues. Germline lookup yields CDR1 MDHEN and CDR2 SYDVKM. V was pared by 3 bases and J by 2 bases, with 4 bases of the junction left unmatched. The CDR3 nucleotides are TGTGCCAGCAGTTTTGACAGGGAGGGCAATCAGCCCCAGCATTTT. It specifies CASSFDREGNQPQHF.

This clone has only one observation. The CDR3 sequence is CASSLVFGQGGSGANVLTF. CDR3 DNA sequence: TGTGCCAGCAGCTTAGTGTTCGGACAGGGTGGCTCTGGGGCCAACGTCCTGACTTTC. V gene TRBV13 combines with J gene TRBJ2-6; 8 bases map to TRBD1. This CDR3 comprises 19 residues. The V gene's germline CDR1 is PRHDT and CDR2 FYEKMQ (reference sequence). V dropped 1 base and J dropped 0; count of bases not matched to a gene: 8.

The chain uses TRBV4-1 and TRBJ1-5; perhaps TRBD1 as D (6 bases). Trimming left V 3 bases short and J 6 bases short, with 12 bases between. CDR1 MGHRA and CDR2 YSYEKL come from the germline V gene. The CDR3 has 14 residues. The CDR3 coding sequence is TGCGCCAGCAGCCACCCGACAGGTCGTCAGCCCCAGCATTTT. This codes for CASSHPTGRQPQHF.

With respect to this clone: Distinct nucleotide sequences in the sample also encode this CDR3. This chain joins TRBV5-1 and TRBJ1-5, with D hard to call. The V and J ends lost 4 bases and 0 bases respectively, with 5 bases between them. CDR3 length equals 13 residues. The germline V gene has CDR1 SGHRS and CDR2 YFSETQ. CDR3 loop: CASSLYSNQPQHF. CDR3 DNA: TGCGCCAGCAGCCTTTATAGCAATCAGCCCCAGCATTTT. Drawing the rest from reference TRBV5-1 and TRBJ1-5, the complete variable domain is KAGVTQTPRYLIKTRGQQVTLSCSPISGHRSVSWYQQTPGQGLQFLFEYFSETQRNKGNFPGRFSGRQFSNSRSEMNVSTLELGDSALYLCASSLYSNQPQHFGDGTRLSIL.

The chain uses TRBV5-6 and TRBJ2-5; TRBD2 agrees at 7 bases. There are 16 residues in the CDR3. Losses at the gene ends were 0 bases for V and 2 bases for J; bases not matched to a gene: 7. Germline V gives CDR1 SGHDT, CDR2 YYEEEE. CDR3 nucleotides: TGTGCCAGCAGCTTGGGTCTACGGGAGGTACAAGAGACCCAGTACTTC. Encoded protein: CASSLGLREVQETQYF. Filled out from reference TRBV5-6 and TRBJ2-5, the complete variable domain reads DAGVTQSPTHLIKTRGQQVTLRCSPKSGHDTVSWYQQALGQGPQFIFQYYEEEERQRGNFPDRFSGHQFPNYSSELNVNALLLGDSALYLCASSLGLREVQETQYFGPGTRLLVL.

The chain has TRBV28 and TRBJ1-1; D call uncertain. V was pared by 2 bases and J by 3 bases, with 7 bases between. The CDR3 contains 13 residues. The germline V gene has CDR1 MDHEN and CDR2 SYDVKM. Here the CDR3 reads CASSLQVYTEAFF. The CDR3 nucleotides are TGTGCCAGCAGTTTACAGGTGTACACTGAAGCTTTCTTT.

This clone has only one observation. Different DNA sequences within this sample yield the same CDR3. The chain has TRBV4-2 and TRBJ2-1, with a possible D match to TRBD2 (6 bases). CDR1 and CDR2 from the germline V gene are LGHNA and YNFKEQ. The length of the CDR3 is 13 residues. Trimming stripped 8 bases from V and 4 bases from J, with 12 bases between. CDR3 coding DNA: TGTGCCAGCTCACTAGCAGGGTACAATGAGCAGTTCTTC. Translated, it gives CASSLAGYNEQFF.

V and J are TRBV19 and TRBJ2-1, with 10 bases identical to TRBD2. Unmatched junction bases numbered 9, after V lost 1 base and J lost 12 bases. Germline values: CDR1 LNHDA, CDR2 SQIVND (reference sequence). The CDR3 has 15 residues. The CDR3 nucleotides read TGTGCCAGTAGTATAGGGCGGCTAGCGGGAGATTGGCAGTTCTTC. It is translated as CASSIGRLAGDWQFF.

This clone was picked up one time. V is TRBV6-5 and J is TRBJ2-1; 10 bases fit TRBD2. The V and J ends lost 10 bases and 4 bases, in that order; junction bases with no gene match: 4. The CDR3 runs 13 residues. The germline V gene encodes CDR1 MNHEY and CDR2 SVGAGI. CDR3 amino acids: CATGTSEYNEQFF. The CDR3 DNA reads TGTGCCACCGGGACTAGCGAATACAATGAGCAGTTCTTC.